This is a list of T cell receptor beta chains from one sample in a study of T cells after yellow fever vaccination. TCRdb reanalysed the 5' RACE reads using MiXCR and keeps one entry per CDR3 protein. The sample holds hundreds of thousands of distinct CDR3 sequences, around 12% seen once. Sequences were derived from CD4+ T cells sorted from PBMCs, sampled 15 days after the yellow fever booster vaccination. All receptors derive from a man younger than 30 who received the YFV17D yellow fever vaccine. CDR3s include the opening cysteine and the closing phenylalanine or tryptophan. The order of the fields is D gene, J gene, clone size, CDR3 length, V gene, CDR3 protein, CDR3 DNA. D genes are given only for firm matches. The size field is filled for only some rows; it gives once, few, many or a size class.

>-|TRBJ2-2|many|14|TRBV5-1
CASSLGLNTGELFF
TGCGCCAGCAGCTTGGGGCTGAACACCGGGGAGCTGTTTTTT
>-|TRBJ1-2|-|11|TRBV29-1
CSFTSNYGYTF
TGCAGCTTTACTTCCAACTATGGCTACACCTTC
>-|TRBJ2-3|-|14|TRBV25-1
CASSATGYLDTQYF
TGTGCCAGCAGCGCAACAGGTTACTTAGATACGCAGTATTTT
>TRBD2|TRBJ2-3|few|14|TRBV6-4
CASSSGGLRDTQYF
TGTGCCAGCAGTAGCGGGGGCCTTCGAGATACGCAGTATTTT
>-|TRBJ1-2|-|13|TRBV30
CAWSRGSYYGYTF
TGTGCCTGGAGCCGGGGAAGTTACTATGGCTACACCTTC
>-|TRBJ1-2|many|15|TRBV4-3
CASSLEKTPNYGYTF
TGCGCCAGCAGCCTTGAGAAAACGCCAAACTATGGCTACACCTTC
>-|TRBJ2-5|few|16|TRBV4-2
CASSQEVRGWSETQYF
TGTGCCAGCAGCCAAGAAGTACGGGGATGGTCCGAGACCCAGTACTTC
>-|TRBJ2-5|-|12|TRBV29-1
CSGDSGGETQYF
TGCAGCGGAGACTCCGGAGGAGAGACCCAGTACTTC
>TRBD1|TRBJ1-4|-|15|TRBV24-1
CATSDAGGTNEKLFF
TGTGCCACCAGTGACGCAGGGGGCACTAATGAAAAACTGTTTTTT
>TRBD1|TRBJ2-7|-|19|TRBV7-3
CASRGDRGRQASSSYEQYF
TGTGCCAGCAGGGGAGACAGGGGGCGCCAGGCTTCCAGCTCCTACGAGCAGTACTTC
>-|TRBJ2-3|-|14|TRBV20-1
CSARDSGSTDTQYF
TGCAGTGCTAGAGATTCAGGGAGCACAGATACGCAGTATTTT
>TRBD2|TRBJ2-7|few|14|TRBV6-6
CASRISGTVYEQYF
TGTGCCAGCCGGATTAGCGGGACCGTCTACGAGCAGTACTTC
>-|TRBJ2-1|few|14|TRBV12-3/TRBV12-4
CASSPDSSGDEQFF
TGTGCCAGCAGTCCGGACTCTTCCGGGGATGAGCAGTTCTTC
>-|TRBJ2-2|-|14|TRBV3-1
CASSQSENAGELFF
TGTGCCAGCAGCCAATCCGAAAACGCCGGGGAGCTGTTTTTT
>-|TRBJ2-3|few|13|TRBV29-1
CSLVGGPTDTQYF
TGCAGCCTTGTGGGTGGACCCACAGATACGCAGTATTTT
>-|TRBJ2-2|few|16|TRBV5-1
CASSVDPGVSTGELFF
TGCGCCAGCAGCGTAGATCCAGGGGTATCGACCGGGGAGCTGTTTTTT